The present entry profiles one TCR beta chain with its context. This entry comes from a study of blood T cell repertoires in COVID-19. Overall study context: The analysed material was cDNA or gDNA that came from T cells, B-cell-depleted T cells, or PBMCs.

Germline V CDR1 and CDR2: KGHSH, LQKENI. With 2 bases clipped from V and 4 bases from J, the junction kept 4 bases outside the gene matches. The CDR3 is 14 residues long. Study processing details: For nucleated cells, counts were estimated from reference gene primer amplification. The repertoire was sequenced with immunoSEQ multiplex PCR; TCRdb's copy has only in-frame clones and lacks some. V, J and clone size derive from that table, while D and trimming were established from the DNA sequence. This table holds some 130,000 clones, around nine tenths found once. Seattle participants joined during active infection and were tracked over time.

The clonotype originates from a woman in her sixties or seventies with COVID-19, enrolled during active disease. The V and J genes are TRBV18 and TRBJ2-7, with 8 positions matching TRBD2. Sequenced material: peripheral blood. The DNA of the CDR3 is TGTGCCAGCTCACCATCCGGGACTAGTTACGAGCAGTACTTC. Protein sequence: CASSPSGTSYEQYF.